Below are 19 T cell receptor beta chains sequenced from a single sample in a study of PD-L1 blockade in urothelial cancer. Clones were sequenced by immunoSEQ multiplex PCR, and TCRdb holds only the in-frame ones, with some missing. Among around 100,000 clones listed, approximately 86% were seen once. The sample in question was PBMCs, obtained around atezolizumab (anti-PD-L1) treatment. Every receptor here comes from a man in his fifties or sixties with urothelial cancer.

The chain uses TRBV19 and TRBJ2-7, with a weak D call TRBD2 (6 bases). The CDR3 totals 14 residues. V shed 5 bases and J shed 0 bases, with 11 bases lying between them. Germline CDR1 and CDR2: LNHDA and SQIVND (reference sequence). The CDR3 DNA reads TGTGCCAGTAGTTCCTGGGACTTCTCCTACGAGCAGTACTTC. This sequence encodes CASSSWDFSYEQYF.

The V call is TRBV7-3, the J call TRBJ2-3, with D possibly TRBD2 on 5 matching bases. Germline values: CDR1 SGHTA, CDR2 FQGTGA. Between the trimmed V and J ends, which lost 0 bases and 2 bases, there was a span of 18 bases. The CDR3 covers 18 residues. DNA of the CDR3: TGTGCCAGCAGCTTAACCAACAGTCTAGCTGGGATCACAGATACGCAGTATTTT. Its protein is CASSLTNSLAGITDTQYF.

The chain is built from TRBV6-7 and TRBJ2-3; 11 positions match TRBD2. TRBV6-7 is reported as an ORF; its role is uncertain. CDR3 length equals 16 residues. Trimming at V came to 4 bases and at J to 3 bases, leaving 6 bases not matched to a gene. This CDR3 is CASSSCGTSGTDTQYF. The CDR3, as DNA: TGTGCCAGCAGTTCGTGCGGGACTAGCGGAACAGATACGCAGTATTTT.

V gene TRBV19 combines with J gene TRBJ1-5, with TRBD1 matching 7 bases. The CDR3 consists of 15 residues. The germline V gene encodes CDR1 LNHDA and CDR2 SQIVND (reference sequence). Trimming at V came to 6 bases and at J to 5 bases, leaving 10 bases not matched to a gene. CDR3 nucleotides: TGTGCCAGTAGAAGAACCGACAGGGTGGATCAGCCCCAGCATTTT. Translation: CASRRTDRVDQPQHF.

The chain links TRBV30 to TRBJ2-1; the match to TRBD1 covers 9 bases. The CDR3 is 15 residues long. V shed 3 bases, J shed 4 bases, and the junction held 7 bases outside the gene matches. The germline CDR1 and CDR2 sequences are GTSNPN and SVGIG (reference sequence). The CDR3 coding sequence is TGTGCCTGGAGCCCTGGGACAGGGTTATACAATGAGCAGTTCTTC. Translated: CAWSPGTGLYNEQFF.

This CDR3 is CASSLSGTEKTQYF. The CDR3 DNA is TGTGCCAGCAGCTTGAGTGGGACAGAGAAGACCCAGTACTTC. This sequence joins TRBV5-8 and TRBJ2-5, with 7 bases aligning to TRBD1. This CDR3 comprises 14 residues. V gave up 1 base and J gave up 6 bases; unmatched junction bases: 6. Per germline, CDR1 SGHTS and CDR2 YDEGEE.

This rearrangement joins TRBV4-1 to TRBJ2-1; 9 bases match TRBD2. V dropped 4 bases and J dropped 5; count of bases not matched to a gene: 6. Germline loops: CDR1 MGHRA, CDR2 YSYEKL. The CDR3 contains 15 residues. CDR3 sequence reads: CASSLTGGRDNEQFF. CDR3 nucleotide sequence: TGCGCCAGCAGCCTAACAGGCGGGAGGGACAATGAGCAGTTCTTC.

V usage is TRBV28 and J usage is TRBJ2-7; 13 bases align to TRBD2. With 6 bases clipped from V and 3 bases from J, the junction kept 5 bases outside the gene matches. The CDR3 sequence is 15 residues long. Germline V CDR1 and CDR2: MDHEN, SYDVKM. The CDR3: CASSRGLAGDYEQYF. The CDR3 coding sequence is TGTGCCAGCAGCCGAGGACTAGCGGGGGACTACGAGCAGTACTTC. Looking up the rest from reference TRBV28 and TRBJ2-7 gives the full variable domain: DVKVTQSSRYLVKRTGEKVFLECVQDMDHENMFWYRQDPGLGLRLIYFSYDVKMKEKGDIPEGYSVSREKKERFSLILESASTNQTSMYLCASSRGLAGDYEQYFGPGTRLTVT.

A few counts support this clone. This rearrangement joins TRBV6-6 to TRBJ1-2; 8 positions match TRBD1. The CDR3 covers 13 residues. The germline gives CDR1 MNHNY, CDR2 SVGAGI (reference sequence). V shed 6 bases and J 5 bases; nucleotides not matched to a gene: 5. The CDR3 is CASSLTGVYGYTF. The CDR3 nucleotides are TGTGCCAGCAGCCTGACAGGGGTATATGGCTACACCTTC.

This chain connects TRBV29-1 to TRBJ2-7; D may be TRBD2 (5 bases). V lost 3 bases and J lost 6, with 12 bases in between. The CDR3 runs to 12 residues. CDR1 and CDR2 (germline): SQVTM, ANQGSEA. In DNA, the CDR3 is TGCAGCGTTGATCCGGGGTCCGGCGAGCAGTACTTC. Translation: CSVDPGSGEQYF.

This clone was recorded only once. The gene calls are TRBV28 and TRBJ1-5; no firm D call. Germline V CDR1 and CDR2: MDHEN, SYDVKM. With 1 base removed from V and 6 bases from J, the gap between germline ends came to 10 bases. This CDR3 spans 14 amino acids. The CDR3 is CASSLSHRGQPQHF. The CDR3 bases are TGTGCCAGCAGTTTATCCCATCGCGGTCAGCCCCAGCATTTT.

The chain carries TRBV5-1 and TRBJ2-7; maybe TRBD2 (5 bases). The V gene's germline CDR1 is SGHRS and CDR2 YFSETQ. Trimming took 1 base from V and 0 from J, leaving 11 bases between them. The CDR3 spans 15 residues. The CDR3 DNA reads as TGCGCCAGCAGCTTGTTAGACTACCCCTCCTACGAGCAGTACTTC. Translating it yields CASSLLDYPSYEQYF.

This chain links TRBV5-1 with TRBJ1-3; a possible D gene is TRBD1 (5 bases). The ends were cut back, 2 bases at V and 3 bases at J, with 9 bases in the middle. Germline loops: CDR1 SGHRS, CDR2 YFSETQ. The CDR3 spans 14 residues. The CDR3 loop is CASSFPDSGNTIYF. The CDR3 nucleotides read TGCGCCAGCAGCTTCCCCGACAGTGGAAACACCATATATTTT. Variable domain in full (rest from reference TRBV5-1 and TRBJ1-3): KAGVTQTPRYLIKTRGQQVTLSCSPISGHRSVSWYQQTPGQGLQFLFEYFSETQRNKGNFPGRFSGRQFSNSRSEMNVSTLELGDSALYLCASSFPDSGNTIYFGEGSWLTVV.

The rearrangement links TRBV19 to TRBJ2-5; 8 bases agree with TRBD1. This CDR3 has 14 amino acids. CDR1 is LNHDA, CDR2 SQIVND, per germline (reference sequence). Losses at the gene ends were 5 bases for V and 5 bases for J; bases not matched to a gene: 7. This CDR3 is CASSAGTGGETQYF. The CDR3 nucleotides read TGTGCCAGTAGTGCCGGGACAGGAGGGGAGACCCAGTACTTC.

This chain uses TRBV2 with TRBJ2-7; no definite D call. V lost 4 bases to trimming and J lost 6 bases, with 10 bases between them. There are 12 residues in the CDR3. Per germline, CDR1 SNHLY and CDR2 FYNNEI. CDR3 sequence reads: CASSGASPEQYF. CDR3 bases: TGTGCCAGCAGTGGCGCCTCCCCCGAGCAGTACTTC.

V and J are TRBV4-2 and TRBJ1-6; D remains unclear. Trimming removed 0 bases from V and 8 bases from J, with 14 bases in between. The CDR3 loop spans 16 amino acids. CDR1 is LGHNA and CDR2 is YNFKEQ in the germline V gene. The CDR3 region is CASSQEGIGSDSPLHF. Here the CDR3 DNA reads TGTGCCAGCAGCCAAGAAGGGATAGGGAGTGATTCACCCCTCCACTTT.

The chain has TRBV7-3 and TRBJ2-3; D possibly corresponds to TRBD2 (6 bases). The CDR3 consists of 13 residues. V was clipped by 5 bases and J by 4 bases, with 10 bases between them. Germline CDR1 reads SGHTA; CDR2 reads FQGTGA. This chain's CDR3 is CASSLGRPDTQYF. DNA of the CDR3: TGTGCCAGCAGCCTAGGGAGGCCAGATACGCAGTATTTT.

The chain carries TRBV29-1 and TRBJ1-2; D call uncertain. The CDR3 is 12 amino acids. The germline V and J ends were trimmed by 6 bases and 8 bases, with 16 bases remaining between them. CDR1 SQVTM and CDR2 ANQGSEA come from the germline V gene. DNA for the CDR3: TGCAGCGTGGTCACGGAGCAACGGGGCTACACCTTC. It specifies CSVVTEQRGYTF. Full variable domain (rest looked up from reference TRBV29-1 and TRBJ1-2): SAVISQKPSRDICQRGTSLTIQCQVDSQVTMMFWYRQQPGQSLTLIATANQGSEATYESGFVIDKFPISRPNLTFSTLTVSNMSPEDSSIYLCSVVTEQRGYTFGSGTRLTVV.

This rearrangement joins TRBV19 to TRBJ2-3, with TRBD2 matching over 11 bases. This CDR3 is 15 amino acids long. The V gene's germline CDR1 is LNHDA and CDR2 SQIVND (reference sequence). V gave up 9 bases and J gave up 3 bases; unmatched junction bases: 8. CDR3 region: CARTASGRRTDTQYF. DNA for the CDR3: TGTGCCAGAACCGCTAGCGGGAGGAGGACAGATACGCAGTATTTT.